This T cell receptor beta chain was sequenced for a study of blood T cell repertoires in COVID-19. Trimming took off 3 bases at V and 0 bases at J, with 5 bases between the two ends. CDR3 length: 14 residues. Germline V gene data show CDR1 as LGHDT and CDR2 as YNNKEL (reference sequence). Participants were aged roughly 18 to 89 years from roughly 26 US areas. Generated by immunoSEQ multiplex PCR, the TCRdb table keeps only in-frame clones and is missing some. Here the sample spans hundreds of thousands of clones, roughly 85% being singletons. The chain couples TRBV3-1 (or the pseudogene TRBV3-2) to TRBJ1-4; D remains unclear. The sequencing sample was made of PBMCs or T cells enriched from blood (not recorded which). This receptor was identified in a woman aged 45-65 years who had recovered from COVID-19. The CDR3 DNA reads as TGTGCCAGCAGCCAGGCCGCAACTAATGAAAAACTGTTTTTT. Translation: CASSQAATNEKLFF.